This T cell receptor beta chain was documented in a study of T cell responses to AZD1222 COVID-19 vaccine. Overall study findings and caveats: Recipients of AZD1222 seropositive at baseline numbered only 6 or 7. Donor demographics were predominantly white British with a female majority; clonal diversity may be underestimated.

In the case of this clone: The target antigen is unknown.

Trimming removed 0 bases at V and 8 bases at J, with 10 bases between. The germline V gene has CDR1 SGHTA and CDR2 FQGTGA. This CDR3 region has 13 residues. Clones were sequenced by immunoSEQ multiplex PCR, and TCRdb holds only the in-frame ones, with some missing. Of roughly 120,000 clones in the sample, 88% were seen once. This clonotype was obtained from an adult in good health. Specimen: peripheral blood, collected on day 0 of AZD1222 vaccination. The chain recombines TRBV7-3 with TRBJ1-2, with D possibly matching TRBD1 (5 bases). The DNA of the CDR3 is TGTGCCAGCAGCTTAACAGGGGTTGACGGCTACACCTTC. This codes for CASSLTGVDGYTF.